This TCR beta chain originates from a study of cytotoxic CD8 clonotypes in ibrutinib-treated CLL. On the study more broadly: Results showed some 25 partial and 2 complete responses; following median approximately 73 months, around 14 remained remitted, approximately 12 advanced.

The method was immunoSEQ multiplex PCR; TCRdb's version includes in-frame clones alone and lacks a portion of them. The sample records about 92,000 clones, around 77% being singletons. CDR3 size: 14 residues. Germline V gene sequence: CDR1 MNHEY, CDR2 SMNVEV (reference sequence). V dropped 4 bases and J dropped 0 bases, with 7 bases sitting between them. The TCR was taken from a human donor with chronic lymphocytic leukemia. Sequenced here: PBMCs, sampled after 24 months of ibrutinib treatment. This chain uses TRBV27 with TRBJ1-5; D unresolved. This chain's CDR3 is CASSSPYSNQPQHF. DNA of the CDR3: TGTGCCAGCAGTTCCCCATATAGCAATCAGCCCCAGCATTTT.